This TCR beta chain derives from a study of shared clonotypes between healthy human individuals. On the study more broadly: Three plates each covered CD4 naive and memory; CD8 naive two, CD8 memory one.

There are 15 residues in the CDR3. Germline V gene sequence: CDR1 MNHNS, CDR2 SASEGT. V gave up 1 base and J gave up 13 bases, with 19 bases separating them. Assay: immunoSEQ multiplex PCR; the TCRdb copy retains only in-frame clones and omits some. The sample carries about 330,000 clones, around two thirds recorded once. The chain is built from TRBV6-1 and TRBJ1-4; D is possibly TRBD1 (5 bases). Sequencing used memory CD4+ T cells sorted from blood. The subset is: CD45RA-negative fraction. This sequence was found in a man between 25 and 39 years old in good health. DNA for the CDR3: TGTGCCAGCAGTGAAGGGTCAGGGTGGGATCTGGGACTGTTTTTT. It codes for CASSEGSGWDLGLFF.